These T cell receptor beta chains were read from a single sample in a study of T cell responses to AZD1222 COVID-19 vaccine. Clones were read by immunoSEQ multiplex PCR, and TCRdb kept only the in-frame ones, dropping some. This sample carries some 130,000 clones, approximately 83% of them seen once, and the ten largest clones take less than 9.5%. Sequenced here: peripheral blood, sampled on day 0 of AZD1222 vaccination. The receptor source for this set is an adult in good health. Both conserved end residues are part of each CDR3. Fields, in order: J gene, V gene, CDR3 protein.

>TRBJ1-1|TRBV15
CATSREGFMGTEAFF
>TRBJ1-6|TRBV2
CASSGGTGNSPLHF
>TRBJ2-6|TRBV5-1
CASSPSGANVLTF
>TRBJ1-2|TRBV27
CANSSSSSGLNYGYTF
>TRBJ1-3|TRBV18
CASSPRDRAPLAGNTIYF
>TRBJ2-6|TRBV19
CATTAGLAYSGANVLTF
>TRBJ1-2|TRBV6-1
CASSGGGRGGFDYGYTF
>TRBJ1-2|TRBV5-1
CASSPLGVTDGYTF
>TRBJ1-5|TRBV10-3
CASSIKEANQPQHF
>TRBJ2-7|TRBV4-1
CASSIRDRSSYEQYF
>TRBJ2-1|TRBV29-1
CSSQDPHYNEQFF
>TRBJ1-1|TRBV6-2/TRBV6-3
CASSLTGPSSLEAFF
>TRBJ1-5|TRBV21-1
CASSQRIDFNQPQHF
>TRBJ1-6|TRBV7-8
CASSSPGQLNSPLHF
>TRBJ2-5|TRBV28
CASSLGGTGTQYF
>TRBJ1-2|TRBV9
CASSVGEGYGYTF
>TRBJ1-1|TRBV25-1
CASSELMGQGGTEAFF
>TRBJ1-1|TRBV6-5
CASFPVMNTEAFF
>TRBJ2-7|TRBV4-2
CASSLDSYEQYF
>TRBJ1-2|TRBV24-1
CATSEPGNYGYTF
>TRBJ2-1|TRBV4-1
CASSQEIFNEQFF
>TRBJ2-7|TRBV19
CASSSAEGYEQYF
>TRBJ1-1|TRBV12-3/TRBV12-4
CASARGSEAFF
>TRBJ2-7|TRBV30
CALHTGDFRPYEQYF